This T cell receptor (beta chain) emerged from a study of blood T cell repertoires in COVID-19. Across the study: In each case, the material was cDNA or gDNA derived from T cells, B-cell-depleted T cells, or PBMCs.

Cohort 3 donors counted as recovered after two negative PCRs, clearance, or resolved symptoms. The CDR3 covers 15 residues. Trimming shortened V by 6 bases and J by 1 base, and 13 bases separated the two germline ends. CDR1 MGHRA and CDR2 YSYEKL come from the germline V gene. Original methodology: Amplifying reference gene primers gave estimates of nucleated cell counts. Generated by immunoSEQ multiplex PCR, the TCRdb table keeps only in-frame clones and is missing some. Clonal size and the V and J genes are those of that table, whereas D and trimming came from the DNA. The table lists 110,000 to 150,000 clones, around 73% of them singletons.

The receptor was isolated from a woman between 50 and 59 years old who had recovered from COVID-19. The gene calls are TRBV4-1 and TRBJ1-5, with D tentatively TRBD1 (6 bases). The sequenced sample consisted of PBMCs or T cells enriched from blood (not recorded which). CDR3 residues: CASREGGRSNQPQHF. CDR3 in DNA: TGCGCCAGCAGAGAGGGGGGGCGCAGCAATCAGCCCCAGCATTTT.